A selection of T cell receptor beta chains follows, all from one sample in a study of tumor-infiltrating lymphocytes in primary liver carcinoma. TCRdb itself ran the multiplex PCR reads through MiXCR, one entry per CDR3 protein. The data show about 48,000 distinct CDR3 sequences, about three quarters seen once. Sequencing was performed on liver tumor tissue from sampling region 3. Source of these receptors: a man aged 40-50 years with primary liver carcinoma and hepatitis B virus infection. The CDR3 runs from the conserved cysteine through the conserved F or W. A D gene is named only where the DNA matches it firmly. Some rows have no size entry. The others give once, few or many, or a class for an expanded clone.

j_gene | v_gene | d_gene | abundance | CDR3aa | CDR3nt
TRBJ2-1 | TRBV5-1 | NA | NA | CASSSDVSSYSEQFF | TGCGCCAGTAGCTCCGACGTGAGCTCCTACAGTGAGCAGTTCTTC
TRBJ2-2 | TRBV12-3/TRBV12-4 | NA | NA | CACRDSSGDTGELFF | TGTGCCTGCAGAGACAGCTCAGGGGACACCGGGGAGCTCTTTTTT
TRBJ2-1 | TRBV12-3/TRBV12-4 | NA | NA | CARSFRPHNEQFF | TGTGCCAGAAGTTTTAGACCCCACAATGAGCAGTTCTTC
TRBJ2-1 | TRBV10-2 | NA | NA | CASSHTTGSSYNEQFF | TGCGCCAGTAGTCACACTACCGGGAGCTCCTATAATGAGCAGTTCTTC
TRBJ2-3 | TRBV5-1 | TRBD1 | many | CASSLATGETDTQYF | TGCGCCAGCAGCTTGGCGACAGGGGAAACAGATACGCAGTATTTT
TRBJ1-2 | TRBV4-1 | NA | NA | CASGLTQGIEGYTF | TGCGCCAGCGGCCTAACTCAGGGGATTGAGGGCTACACCTTC
TRBJ1-1 | TRBV6-1 | TRBD1 | NA | CANDDMTGAPEAFF | TGTGCCAACGACGATATGACAGGGGCCCCTGAAGCTTTCTTT
TRBJ2-5 | TRBV29-1 | NA | medium-sized | CSVSWGGAAKVETQYF | TGCAGCGTCTCTTGGGGGGGGGCCGCTAAGGTGGAGACCCAGTACTTC
TRBJ2-6 | TRBV5-4 | NA | once | CASIFPSRRGSGANVLTF | TGTGCCAGCATCTTCCCCTCGAGGCGAGGCTCTGGGGCCAACGTCCTGACTTTC
TRBJ1-6 | TRBV4-1 | TRBD1 | NA | CARSQPKQGRNSLLHF | TGCGCCCGCAGCCAACCTAAACAGGGGCGAAATTCACTCCTCCACTTT
TRBJ2-1 | TRBV13 | TRBD2 | NA | CASSRVREAYNELFF | TGTGCCAGCAGCAGGGTGCGGGAGGCGTACAATGAGTTGTTCTTC
TRBJ2-1 | TRBV12-3/TRBV12-4 | TRBD2 | NA | CANSLKASGSSYNEQFF | TGTGCCAACAGTTTAAAAGCTAGCGGGAGCTCCTACAATGAGCAGTTCTTC
TRBJ2-1 | TRBV7-8 | NA | many | CASSYGTSQFF | TGTGCCAGCAGCTATGGGACTTCCCAGTTCTTC
TRBJ1-2 | TRBV6-5 | NA | NA | CVSRDPVKRNYGYTF | TGTGTCAGCAGAGATCCCGTGAAGAGGAACTATGGCTACACTTTC
TRBJ2-3 | TRBV10-1 | NA | NA | CANSETVITDMQYF | TGCGCCAACAGTGAGACGGTGATCACAGATATGCAGTATTTT
TRBJ2-3 | TRBV29-1 | TRBD1 | NA | CIVVGQGVDTQYF | TGCATCGTTGTTGGACAGGGGGTAGATACGCAGTATTTT
TRBJ2-1 | TRBV29-1 | NA | NA | CNPRLDNEQFF | TGCAACCCACGGCTAGACAATGAGCAGTTCTTC
TRBJ1-2 | TRBV4-2 | NA | NA | CASSQDSGQGYGYIF | TGTGCCAGCAGTCAAGATAGTGGGCAGGGGTATGGCTACATCTTC
TRBJ2-1 | TRBV11-3 | NA | NA | CASSPGMTAPYEQFF | TGTGCCAGCAGTCCAGGGATGACAGCCCCCTACGAGCAGTTCTTC
TRBJ2-7 | TRBV6-2/TRBV6-3 | TRBD2 | NA | CASSCSRESYEHYF | TGTGCCAGCAGTTGCTCGCGGGAGTCCTACGAGCATTACTTC
TRBJ2-1 | TRBV7-9 | NA | many | CASSRVNWGNNEQFF | TGTGCCAGCAGTCGAGTTAATTGGGGAAACAATGAGCAGTTCTTC
TRBJ2-2 | TRBV5-4 | NA | NA | CASSKATGPTRELFF | TGTGCCAGCAGCAAAGCAACGGGACCCACCAGGGAGCTGTTTTTT
TRBJ1-1 | TRBV28 | NA | few | CASSFLMFPLGANTEAFF | TGTGCCAGCAGTTTCCTTATGTTCCCGTTGGGGGCAAACACTGAAGCTTTCTTT
TRBJ2-5 | TRBV7-3 | NA | many | CASSLTPSQETQYF | TGTGCCAGCAGCTTAACACCTTCGCAAGAGACCCAGTACTTC
TRBJ2-3 | TRBV6-6 | NA | NA | CASNPAYLTNTQYF | TGTGCCAGCAATCCTGCCTACCTCACAAATACGCAGTATTTT
TRBJ2-7 | TRBV11-1 | NA | NA | CASSLSGGGRGDEQYF | TGTGCCAGCAGCCTATCCGGTGGGGGGCGCGGAGACGAGCAGTACTTC
TRBJ2-3 | TRBV6-4 | TRBD2 | NA | CTSSDSTSGSTDTQYF | TGTACCAGCAGTGACTCGACCAGCGGGAGCACGGATACGCAGTATTTT